These T cell receptor beta chains were read from a single sample in a study of response to subunit inactivated influenza vaccine. In TCRdb, the RT-PCR reads were re-called with MiXCR into one record per CDR3 protein. In the table there are hundreds of thousands of distinct CDR3 sequences, approximately 10% of which are singletons. These data are also associated with another study on T cells expressing NK-cell markers.

The input for sequencing was PBMCs from blood, taken on the day of vaccination. The receptor source for this set is a man aged 50 to 59 who received an inactivated influenza vaccine. The CDR3 runs from the conserved cysteine through the conserved F or W. Fields, in order: J gene, D gene, clone size, V gene, CDR3 DNA, CDR3 protein. The D gene is left open where the match is weak. Size is stated for part of the rows, as once, few or many counts, or as a class when the clone is expanded.

j_call: TRBJ2-1
d_call: TRBD2
clone_size: few
v_call: TRBV20-1
cdr3_nt: TGCAGTGCTAGAGATCTCCGGACTAGCGGGGGGGATGAGCAGTTCTTC
cdr3_aa: CSARDLRTSGGDEQFF

j_call: TRBJ2-1
d_call: NA
clone_size: NA
v_call: TRBV9
cdr3_nt: TGTGCCAGCAGCGTATATGGGCGGGGCTCCTACAATGAGCAGTTCTTC
cdr3_aa: CASSVYGRGSYNEQFF

j_call: TRBJ2-5
d_call: NA
clone_size: few
v_call: TRBV28
cdr3_nt: TGTGCCAGCAGTTCAGAACACAGGGACCCCCAAGAGACCCAGTACTTC
cdr3_aa: CASSSEHRDPQETQYF

j_call: TRBJ2-7
d_call: TRBD2
clone_size: many
v_call: TRBV29-1
cdr3_nt: TGCAGCGTTGAACTCCGGGACGGGGGGAACTACGAGCAGTACTTC
cdr3_aa: CSVELRDGGNYEQYF

j_call: TRBJ1-1
d_call: NA
clone_size: NA
v_call: TRBV6-1
cdr3_nt: TGTGCCAGCAGGCCTACCCCATTCCAGGGCGTCGGCACTGAAGCTTTCTTT
cdr3_aa: CASRPTPFQGVGTEAFF

j_call: TRBJ2-2
d_call: NA
clone_size: NA
v_call: TRBV20-1
cdr3_nt: TGCAGTGCTAGAGATCCCACAGCTTTGAACACCGGGGAGCTGTTTTTT
cdr3_aa: CSARDPTALNTGELFF

j_call: TRBJ1-1
d_call: NA
clone_size: many
v_call: TRBV20-1
cdr3_nt: TGCAGTGCTACACAGGACGGAAAGAACACTGAAGCTTTCTTT
cdr3_aa: CSATQDGKNTEAFF

j_call: TRBJ2-7
d_call: NA
clone_size: few
v_call: TRBV7-2
cdr3_nt: TGTGCCAGCAGCTTAGTCCGCCACGAGCAGTACTTC
cdr3_aa: CASSLVRHEQYF

j_call: TRBJ1-6
d_call: NA
clone_size: NA
v_call: TRBV7-6
cdr3_nt: TGTGCCAGCAGCCCAGGTTTCAATTCACCCCTCCACTTT
cdr3_aa: CASSPGFNSPLHF

j_call: TRBJ2-2
d_call: TRBD1
clone_size: NA
v_call: TRBV28
cdr3_nt: TGTGCCAGCAGTTTATTGGGACAGGGGCGCACCGGGGAGCTGTTTTTT
cdr3_aa: CASSLLGQGRTGELFF

j_call: TRBJ1-1
d_call: NA
clone_size: NA
v_call: TRBV2
cdr3_nt: TGTGCCAGCAGTGACTTCACGGAGGCTTTCTTT
cdr3_aa: CASSDFTEAFF

j_call: TRBJ2-7
d_call: NA
clone_size: few
v_call: TRBV5-1
cdr3_nt: TGCGCCAGCAGCTTGTTAGGGACAACGAACTACGAGCAGTACTTC
cdr3_aa: CASSLLGTTNYEQYF

j_call: TRBJ2-5
d_call: NA
clone_size: many
v_call: TRBV6-2/TRBV6-3
cdr3_nt: TGTGCCAGCAGAAAGTCCGGACTCGTGGGGAGGTACCAAGAGACCCAGTACTTC
cdr3_aa: CASRKSGLVGRYQETQYF

j_call: TRBJ2-2
d_call: TRBD2
clone_size: few
v_call: TRBV15
cdr3_nt: TGTGCCACCAGCAGAGTCTCTAGCGGGGGGTTACAGACCGGGGAGCTGTTTTTT
cdr3_aa: CATSRVSSGGLQTGELFF

j_call: TRBJ2-3
d_call: NA
clone_size: few
v_call: TRBV27
cdr3_nt: TGTGCCAGCAGTGACCGACCGCCTAGCACAGATACGCAGTATTTT
cdr3_aa: CASSDRPPSTDTQYF

j_call: TRBJ1-5
d_call: NA
clone_size: few
v_call: TRBV6-5
cdr3_nt: TGTGCCAGCAGTTACCGGGGGGAGGTTAGCAATCAGCCCCAGCATTTT
cdr3_aa: CASSYRGEVSNQPQHF

j_call: TRBJ2-7
d_call: TRBD2
clone_size: few
v_call: TRBV28
cdr3_nt: TGTGCCAGCAGTTTACCGTATTGGACTAGCGGGAGGGCGTCGGTCGAGCAGTACTTC
cdr3_aa: CASSLPYWTSGRASVEQYF